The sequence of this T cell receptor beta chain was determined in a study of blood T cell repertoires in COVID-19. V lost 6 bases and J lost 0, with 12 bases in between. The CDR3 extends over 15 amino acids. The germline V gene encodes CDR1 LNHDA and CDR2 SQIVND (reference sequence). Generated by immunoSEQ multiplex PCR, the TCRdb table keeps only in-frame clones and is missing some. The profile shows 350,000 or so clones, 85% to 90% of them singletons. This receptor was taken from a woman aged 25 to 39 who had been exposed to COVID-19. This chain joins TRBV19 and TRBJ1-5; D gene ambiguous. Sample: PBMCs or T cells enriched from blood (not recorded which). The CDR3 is CASSRGFYSNQPQHF. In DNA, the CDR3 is TGTGCCAGTAGCCGGGGTTTTTATAGCAATCAGCCCCAGCATTTT.